This paragraph reports one T cell receptor (beta chain). The data originate from a study of Ad26.COV2.S vaccination and SARS-CoV-2 variants. Study-level background: Ad26.COV2.S, an intramuscular injection, was given once or twice 56 days apart.

Here immunoSEQ multiplex PCR was the method, and the copy in TCRdb shows in-frame clones only, minus some. This table has some 390,000 clones, about nine tenths appearing once. Stated treatment: roughly 19 received Ad26.COV2.S at low or high dose, single or two shots; several received placebo; per-sample allocation not given. Day 63 following the first vaccine or placebo injection was when the samples were taken. This specimen consisted of peripheral blood, obtained in a trial of Ad26.COV2.S vaccine versus placebo. The receptor's source is a person between 18 and 65 years old who received the Ad26.COV2.S COVID-19 vaccine or a placebo.

The CDR3 DNA reads TGTGCCAGCAGCTTTTCCGGGACAGGGGCCTACGAGCAGTACTTC. Translated: CASSFSGTGAYEQYF. The rearrangement uses TRBV11-2 and TRBJ2-7; 10 bases map to TRBD1. V dropped 3 bases and J dropped 2; count of bases not matched to a gene: 4. The CDR3 covers 15 residues. Germline lookup yields CDR1 SGHAT and CDR2 FQNNGV.